The 20 T cell receptor beta chains presented below share a single source sample, sequenced in a study of early T cells in non-severe SARS-CoV-2 infection (dated by TCRdb to about 2021). The library was obtained by 5' RACE. Sequencing took place on a NextSeq 500. TCRdb itself trimmed the public reads at Q25 with fastp, ran MiXCR and retained productive beta chains. One record per CDR3 amino acid sequence lists the most common genes and DNA. The sample yields tens of thousands of distinct CDR3 sequences; about 10% were counted once. The leading ten clones occupy approximately 6.5% of the sample. Sequenced material: whole blood. These receptors all stem from an adult who was a healthcare worker with PCR-confirmed SARS-CoV-2 infection or an uninfected control (not recorded which).

This clonotype was seen a few times. The V gene is TRBV5-6, the J gene TRBJ2-5, with 8 bases lining up with TRBD1. This CDR3 is 16 amino acids long. The V gene's germline CDR1 is SGHDT and CDR2 YYEEEE. V was pared by 4 bases and J by 2 bases, with 10 bases of the junction left unmatched. The CDR3 nucleotides are TGTGCCAGCAGCCCGGGACGACAGGGGCTGCAAGAGACCCAGTACTTC. Translated, it gives CASSPGRQGLQETQYF.

This clonotype was counted ten times or more. The V call is TRBV19, the J call TRBJ2-7, with 9 nucleotides matching TRBD1. V lost 5 bases, J lost 7 bases, and 6 bases stayed unmatched. Germline loops: CDR1 LNHDA, CDR2 SQIVND (reference sequence). The CDR3 totals 13 residues. The CDR3, as DNA: TGTGCCAGTAGTGCGGGACAGGGCCTTGAGCAGTACTTC. Residues: CASSAGQGLEQYF.

This clonotype was recorded a few times. The rearrangement joins TRBV6-2 or TRBV6-3 to TRBJ2-2, with TRBD2 as a possible D gene (6 bases). The germline CDR1 and CDR2 sequences are MNHEY and SVGEGT. Trimming took off 5 bases at V and 3 bases at J, with 10 bases between the two ends. The CDR3 length is 14 residues. The CDR3 sequence is CASSRDSYTGELFF. For the CDR3, the DNA is TGTGCCAGCAGTCGGGACTCCTACACCGGGGAGCTGTTTTTT.

This clonotype has more than one count but fewer than ten. The V and J genes are TRBV7-9 and TRBJ2-3, with D uncertain. V was pared by 2 bases and J by 14 bases, with 14 bases between. The CDR3 is 12 residues long. Germline V gene lookup returns CDR1 SEHNR and CDR2 FQNEAQ (reference sequence). CDR3 DNA sequence: TGTGCCAGCAGCTTAAACGAGATGCTGGGGTATTTT. Translated, it gives CASSLNEMLGYF.

In its sample, this clonotype was seen a few times. V and J are TRBV29-1 and TRBJ1-1; D is undetermined. V gave up 1 base and J gave up 7 bases, with 10 bases separating them. CDR1 and CDR2 from the germline V gene are SQVTM and ANQGSEA. This CDR3 is 12 amino acids long. The CDR3 sequence is CSVEVYLGEAFF. For the CDR3, the DNA is TGCAGCGTTGAAGTTTATTTGGGTGAAGCTTTCTTT.

This clonotype was counted ten times or more. The chain joins TRBV27 to TRBJ1-1; maybe TRBD1 (6 bases). The CDR3 loop spans 14 amino acids. The V end lost 6 bases, the J end lost 2 bases, and 13 bases lay between the germline ends. Germline V CDR1 and CDR2: MNHEY, SMNVEV (reference sequence). CDR3 protein: CASSRRQENTEAFF. CDR3 sequence (DNA): TGTGCCAGCAGCCGTAGACAGGAAAACACTGAAGCTTTCTTT.

In this sample, this clonotype turned up many times. V and J are TRBV20-1 and TRBJ1-6, with a weak D call TRBD1 (5 bases). CDR3 length: 14 residues. Germline lookup yields CDR1 DFQATT and CDR2 SNEGSKA (reference sequence). With 6 bases removed from V and 6 bases from J, the gap between germline ends came to 15 bases. CDR3 nucleotides: TGCAGTGCCCGGAAGGGGTCCGGTAATTCACCCCTCCACTTT. This codes for CSARKGSGNSPLHF.

Comment on this clonotype: Since a much larger clone is just one base distant, this may be a read error. The V call is TRBV29-1, the J call TRBJ2-7; possible D gene TRBD2, 5 bases. Germline-derived CDR1 and CDR2 are SQVTM and ANQGSEA. The CDR3 runs to 14 residues. Trimming took off 2 bases at V and 6 bases at J, with 17 bases between the two ends. DNA for the CDR3: TGCAGCGTTGAAAAGGGAGAGGGTGTGGGCGAGCAGTACTTC. It translates to CSVEKGEGVGEQYF.

This clonotype appeared a few times. The V and J genes are TRBV7-2 and TRBJ1-6, with 9 bases fitting TRBD1. J gave up 6 bases and V 6 bases, and 12 bases lay outside the gene matches. Germline CDR1 SGHTA, CDR2 FQGNSA. The CDR3 has 17 amino acids. Here the CDR3 DNA reads TGTGCCAGCAGTTTCATACAGGGGGCGCTCAGTAATTCACCCCTCCACTTT. Amino acid sequence: CASSFIQGALSNSPLHF.

This sequence joins TRBV19 and TRBJ1-6, with a tentative D call TRBD1 (5 bases). Germline V gene sequence: CDR1 LNHDA, CDR2 SQIVND (reference sequence). This CDR3 contains 12 residues. Trimming pared 5 bases from V and 8 bases from J, leaving 7 bases between. The CDR3 DNA reads TGTGCCAGTAGTTTCAGGGATTCACCCCTCCACTTT. Translating it yields CASSFRDSPLHF.

This clonotype was observed many times. An end of the junction does not agree with germline; a read error may underlie this. The chain uses TRBV20-1 and TRBJ2-7; the match to TRBD1 covers 8 bases. The CDR3 has 13 amino acids. Germline V gene lookup returns CDR1 DFQATT and CDR2 SNEGSKA (reference sequence). The CDR3 DNA reads TGCAGTGCCAGAGGACAGGGAGGTTACGAGCAGTACTTC. This codes for CSARGQGGYEQYF.

Note on this clonotype: Just one base apart from a much larger clone, this may be a read error. V and J are TRBV28 and TRBJ2-2; 14 bases are a match to TRBD2. Per germline, CDR1 MDHEN and CDR2 SYDVKM. The CDR3 is 19 amino acids. The CDR3 region is CASSSRRLAGGPNTGEPFF. The CDR3 DNA reads TGTGCCAGCAGTTCCCGTCGACTAGCGGGAGGGCCGAACACCGGGGAGCCGTTTTTT.

This clonotype has a handful of counts. The chain carries TRBV7-2 and TRBJ2-3; 11 nucleotides agree with TRBD2. V trimming: 3 bases; J trimming: 4 bases; junction bases outside the gene matches: 9. Germline V gene data show CDR1 as SGHTA and CDR2 as FQGNSA. The CDR3 runs 17 residues. This chain's CDR3 is CASSFSGRLAGPDTQYF. In DNA, the CDR3 is TGTGCCAGCAGCTTCAGCGGTCGACTAGCGGGACCAGATACGCAGTATTTT.

This clonotype was detected a few times. V usage is TRBV5-4 and J usage is TRBJ1-6; D might be TRBD1 (5 bases). CDR3 size: 13 residues. The V gene lost 2 bases and the J gene lost 7 bases, with 7 bases spanning the gap. Germline assignment: CDR1 SGHNT and CDR2 YYREEE (reference sequence). Here the CDR3 reads CASSLKGNSPLHF. For the CDR3, the DNA is TGTGCCAGCAGCTTAAAGGGGAATTCACCCCTCCACTTT.

This clonotype was counted at least ten times. The chain links TRBV20-1 to TRBJ2-3; D gene ambiguous. Germline assignment: CDR1 DFQATT and CDR2 SNEGSKA (reference sequence). There are 14 residues in the CDR3. Trimming shortened V by 2 bases and J by 1 base, and 10 bases separated the two germline ends. In nucleotides, the CDR3 is TGCAGTGCTAGAAACAGTATGGGCACAGATACGCAGTATTTT. This translates into CSARNSMGTDTQYF.

The V call is TRBV4-1, the J call TRBJ2-5; perhaps TRBD1 as D (5 bases). Germline CDR1 and CDR2: MGHRA and YSYEKL. The CDR3 sequence is 17 residues long. V gave up 2 bases and J gave up 7 bases, with 23 bases separating them. CDR3 sequence: CASSQFPRTRALGTQYF. The CDR3 nucleotides read TGCGCCAGCAGCCAATTCCCCAGAACCAGGGCCTTGGGGACCCAGTACTTC.

V and J are TRBV3-1 and TRBJ2-7, with 7 bases aligning to TRBD1. The CDR3 consists of 12 residues. Germline CDR1 and CDR2: LGHDT and YNNKEL (reference sequence). J lost 2 bases, V lost 6 bases, and 1 base had no gene match. CDR3 in DNA: TGTGCCAGCAGGGGACAGCCCTACGAGCAGTACTTC. Translation gives CASRGQPYEQYF.

This chain uses TRBV9 with TRBJ2-2; D remains unclear. Looked up from germline, CDR1 is SGDLS and CDR2 is YYNGEE. CDR3 length: 13 residues. V dropped 2 bases and J dropped 0 bases, with 2 bases sitting between them. This CDR3 is CASSVTNTGELFF. The CDR3 DNA is TGTGCCAGCAGCGTCACGAACACCGGGGAGCTGTTTTTT.

This clonotype was observed a few times. The chain carries TRBV16 and TRBJ1-5; possible D gene TRBD1, 6 bases. With 2 bases removed from V and 9 bases from J, the gap between germline ends came to 20 bases. Per the germline V gene, CDR1 is KGHSY and CDR2 is FQNENV. This CDR3 is 16 amino acids long. As DNA, the CDR3 is TGTGCCAGCAGCCAAATGGCAGGGGCGTTCGGACGGCCCCAGCATTTT. Translating it yields CASSQMAGAFGRPQHF.

This clonotype showed up just a few times. This chain links TRBV7-2 with TRBJ2-2; TRBD2 is a possible D gene (6 bases). Germline V gene lookup returns CDR1 SGHTA and CDR2 FQGNSA. V was cut by 5 bases and J by 5 bases, with 12 bases left in between. The CDR3 runs 14 residues. Here the CDR3 DNA reads TGTGCCAGCAGCATGAATGCGGGAACCGGGGAGCTGTTTTTT. It codes for CASSMNAGTGELFF.